The next 5 T cell receptor beta chains were all read from a single sample in a study of CD4+ T cells in melanoma (dated by TCRdb to between 2021 and 2022). Library creation used the immunoSEQ multiplex PCR assay. TCRdb re-hosts the immuneACCESS table, in-frame sequences only. Its copies lack some clones; in the studies checked, an unresolved V gene accounts for under half of them, and the cause for the rest is not known. Here the sample has around 12,000 clones; roughly two thirds occur a single time. Of the sample, about 8.9% falls within the top ten clones. Sequencing was done on a sample of cells from a culture (not recorded whether cultured in vitro). The receptors stem from a human donor with melanoma.

The chain combines TRBV4-1 with TRBJ1-5; D gene ambiguous. V dropped 2 bases and J dropped 6 bases, with 8 bases sitting between them. Germline-derived CDR1 and CDR2 are MGHRA and YSYEKL. The CDR3 runs to 13 residues. The CDR3 nucleotides read TGCGCCAGCAGCCAAAGGGAAGGTCAGCCCCAGCATTTT. Translated: CASSQREGQPQHF.

The sample holds a few counts of this clone. This chain joins TRBV19 and TRBJ1-2, with D maybe TRBD1 (6 bases). CDR1 LNHDA and CDR2 SQIVND come from the germline V gene (reference sequence). The CDR3 loop spans 14 amino acids. V shed 5 bases and J shed 8 bases, with 18 bases lying between them. The CDR3 sequence: CASSRKGAGAGYTF. The CDR3 DNA reads TGTGCCAGTAGTCGGAAAGGGGCAGGGGCCGGCTACACCTTC.

The chain is built from TRBV12-5 and TRBJ1-1, with D maybe TRBD1 (5 bases). The CDR3 spans 13 residues. V lost 1 base to trimming and J lost 5 bases, with 8 bases between them. Germline V CDR1 and CDR2: LGHNT, FRNRAP. This CDR3 is CASGLEEGTEAFF. As DNA, the CDR3 is TGTGCTAGTGGTTTGGAGGAGGGGACTGAAGCTTTCTTT.

This clone showed up just once. This chain uses TRBV11-2 with TRBJ2-1; D remains unclear. The CDR3 loop spans 12 amino acids. Germline assignment: CDR1 SGHAT and CDR2 FQNNGV. Trimming removed 5 bases at V and 7 bases at J, with 9 bases between. The CDR3 nucleotides read TGTGCCAGCAGCCCCTACAAGAATGAGCAGTTCTTC. It yields the protein CASSPYKNEQFF.

The gene calls are TRBV27 and TRBJ1-2, with 8 positions matching TRBD1. This CDR3 comprises 14 residues. In germline, CDR1 is MNHEY, CDR2 SMNVEV (reference sequence). Trimming cost V 4 bases and J 8 bases; bases outside gene matches: 9. In DNA form, the CDR3 reads TGTGCCAGCAGTTCACGACAGGGGTGGTTCGGCTACACCTTC. Translating gives CASSSRQGWFGYTF.